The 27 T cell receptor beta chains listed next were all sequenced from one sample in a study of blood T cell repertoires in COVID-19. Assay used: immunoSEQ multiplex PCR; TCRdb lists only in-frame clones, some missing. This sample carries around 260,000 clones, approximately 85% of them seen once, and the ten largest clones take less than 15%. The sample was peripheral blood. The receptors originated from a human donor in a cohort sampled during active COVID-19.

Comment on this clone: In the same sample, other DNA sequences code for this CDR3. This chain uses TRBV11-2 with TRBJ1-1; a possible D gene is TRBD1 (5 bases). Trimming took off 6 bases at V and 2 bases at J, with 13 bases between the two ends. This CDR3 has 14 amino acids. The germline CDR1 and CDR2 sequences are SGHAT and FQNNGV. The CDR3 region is CASSLGAGNTEAFF. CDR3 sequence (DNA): TGTGCCAGCAGTCTAGGGGCGGGAAACACTGAAGCTTTCTTT.

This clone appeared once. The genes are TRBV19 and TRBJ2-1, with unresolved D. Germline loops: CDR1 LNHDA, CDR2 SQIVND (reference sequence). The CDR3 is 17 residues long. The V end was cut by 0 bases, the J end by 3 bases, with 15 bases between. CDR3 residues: CASSIDLRPTIYNEQFF. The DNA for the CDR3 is TGTGCCAGTAGTATAGATCTCCGTCCTACTATCTACAATGAGCAGTTCTTC.

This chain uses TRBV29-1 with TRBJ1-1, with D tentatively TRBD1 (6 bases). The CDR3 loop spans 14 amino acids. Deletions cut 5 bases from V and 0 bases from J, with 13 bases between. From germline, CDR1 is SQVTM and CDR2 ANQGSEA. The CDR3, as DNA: TGCAGCGTTTTTAATGGGGGCATGAACACTGAAGCTTTCTTT. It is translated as CSVFNGGMNTEAFF.

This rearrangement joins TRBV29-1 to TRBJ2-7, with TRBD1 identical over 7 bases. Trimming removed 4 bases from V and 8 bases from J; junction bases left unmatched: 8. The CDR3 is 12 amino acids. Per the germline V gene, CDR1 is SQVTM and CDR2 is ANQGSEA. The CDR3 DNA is TGCAGCGTTGGAGAAACAGGGGACAAGCAGTACTTC. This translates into CSVGETGDKQYF.

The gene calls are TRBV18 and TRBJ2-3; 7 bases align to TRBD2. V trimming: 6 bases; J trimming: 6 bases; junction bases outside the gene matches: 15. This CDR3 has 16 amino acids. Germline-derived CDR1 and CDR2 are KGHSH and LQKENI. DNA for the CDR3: TGTGCCAGCTCTCAAAACGGGGGGACCGTCGGGGATACGCAGTATTTT. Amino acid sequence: CASSQNGGTVGDTQYF.

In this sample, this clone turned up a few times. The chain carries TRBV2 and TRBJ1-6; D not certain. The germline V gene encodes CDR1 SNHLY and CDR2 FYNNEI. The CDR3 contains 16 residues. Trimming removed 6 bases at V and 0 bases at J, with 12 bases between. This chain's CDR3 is CASRIEGSSYNSPLHF. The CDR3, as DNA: TGTGCCAGCAGGATAGAGGGAAGCTCCTATAATTCACCCCTCCACTTT.

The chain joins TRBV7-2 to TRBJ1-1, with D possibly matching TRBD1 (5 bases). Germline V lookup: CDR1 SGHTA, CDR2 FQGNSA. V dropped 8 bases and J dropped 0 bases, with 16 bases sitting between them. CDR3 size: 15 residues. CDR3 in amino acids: CASGRSGNLNTEAFF. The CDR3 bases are TGTGCCAGCGGGCGATCAGGGAATCTGAACACTGAAGCTTTCTTT.

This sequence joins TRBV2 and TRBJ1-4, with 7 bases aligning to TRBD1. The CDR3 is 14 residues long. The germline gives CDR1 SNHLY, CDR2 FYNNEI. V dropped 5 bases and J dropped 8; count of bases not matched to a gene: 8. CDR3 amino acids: CASSPGTVGEKLFF. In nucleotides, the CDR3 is TGTGCCAGCAGTCCCGGGACAGTAGGGGAAAAACTGTTTTTT.

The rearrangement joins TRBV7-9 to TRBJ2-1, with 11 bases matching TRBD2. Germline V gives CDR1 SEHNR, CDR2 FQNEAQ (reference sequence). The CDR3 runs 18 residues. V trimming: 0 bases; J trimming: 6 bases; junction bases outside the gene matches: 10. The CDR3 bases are TGTGCCAGCAGCTTAGCGGTTTCGAGGACTAGCGGGTTCAATGAGCAGTTCTTC. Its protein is CASSLAVSRTSGFNEQFF.

The CDR3 region has the DNA TGTGCCACCAGCAGAGATACAACGGGAAGCACTGAAGCTTTCTTT. Its translation: CATSRDTTGSTEAFF. This rearrangement joins TRBV15 to TRBJ1-1; D call uncertain. The V gene lost 0 bases and the J gene lost 4 bases, with 12 bases spanning the gap. This CDR3 is built from 15 residues. Germline CDR1 reads LNHNV; CDR2 reads YYDKDF (reference sequence).

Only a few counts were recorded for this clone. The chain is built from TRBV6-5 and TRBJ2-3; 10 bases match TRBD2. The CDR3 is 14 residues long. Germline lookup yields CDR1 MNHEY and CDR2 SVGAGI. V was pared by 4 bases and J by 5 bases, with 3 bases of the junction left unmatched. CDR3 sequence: CASSSRTSGDTQYF. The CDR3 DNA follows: TGTGCCAGCAGTTCTCGGACTAGCGGAGATACGCAGTATTTT.

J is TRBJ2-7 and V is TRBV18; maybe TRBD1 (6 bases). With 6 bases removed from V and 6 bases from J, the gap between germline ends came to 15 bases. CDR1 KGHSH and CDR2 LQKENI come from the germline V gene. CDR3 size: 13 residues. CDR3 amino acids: CASSDRRYGEQYF. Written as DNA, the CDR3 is TGTGCCAGCTCGGACAGACGTTACGGCGAGCAGTACTTC.

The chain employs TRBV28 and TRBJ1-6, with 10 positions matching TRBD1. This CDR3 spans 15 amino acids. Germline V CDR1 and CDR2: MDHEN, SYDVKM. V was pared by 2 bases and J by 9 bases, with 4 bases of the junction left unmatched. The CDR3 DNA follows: TGTGCCAGCAGTTTAACGGGGACAGGGGCTTCACCCCTCCACTTT. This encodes CASSLTGTGASPLHF.

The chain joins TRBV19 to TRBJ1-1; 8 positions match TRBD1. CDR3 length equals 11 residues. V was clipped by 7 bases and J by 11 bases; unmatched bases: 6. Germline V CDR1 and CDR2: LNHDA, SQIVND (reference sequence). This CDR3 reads CASTEDRVAFF. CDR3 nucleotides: TGTGCCAGTACCGAGGACAGGGTTGCTTTCTTT. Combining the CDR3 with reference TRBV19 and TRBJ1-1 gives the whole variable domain DGGITQSPKYLFRKEGQNVTLSCEQNLNHDAMYWYRQDPGQGLRLIYYSQIVNDFQKGDIAEGYSVSREKKESFPLTVTSAQKNPTAFYLCASTEDRVAFFGQGTRLTVV.

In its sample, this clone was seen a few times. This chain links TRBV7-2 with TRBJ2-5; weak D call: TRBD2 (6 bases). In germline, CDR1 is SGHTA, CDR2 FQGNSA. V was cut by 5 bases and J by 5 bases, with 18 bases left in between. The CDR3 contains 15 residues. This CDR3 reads CASSANSGGRETQYF. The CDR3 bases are TGTGCCAGCAGCGCCAATAGCGGAGGGAGGGAGACCCAGTACTTC.

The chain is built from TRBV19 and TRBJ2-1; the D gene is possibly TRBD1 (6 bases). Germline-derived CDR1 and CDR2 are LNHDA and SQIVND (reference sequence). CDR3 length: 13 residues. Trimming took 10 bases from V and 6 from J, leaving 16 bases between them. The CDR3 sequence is CATQGPLSNEQFF. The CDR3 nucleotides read TGTGCCACACAGGGTCCTCTCTCCAATGAGCAGTTCTTC.

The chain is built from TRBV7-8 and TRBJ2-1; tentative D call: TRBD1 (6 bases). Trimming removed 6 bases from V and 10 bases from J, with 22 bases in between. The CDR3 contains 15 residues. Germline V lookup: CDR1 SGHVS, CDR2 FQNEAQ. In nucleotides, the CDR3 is TGTGCCAGCAGGGCTGGGACAATATTGTCTCGGGAGCAGTTCTTC. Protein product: CASRAGTILSREQFF.

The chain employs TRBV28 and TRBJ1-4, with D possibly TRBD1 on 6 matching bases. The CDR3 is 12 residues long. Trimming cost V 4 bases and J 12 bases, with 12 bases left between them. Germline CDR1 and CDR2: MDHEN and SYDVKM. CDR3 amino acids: CASSSSYRELFF. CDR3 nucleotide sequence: TGTGCCAGCAGTTCATCATACAGGGAACTGTTTTTT.

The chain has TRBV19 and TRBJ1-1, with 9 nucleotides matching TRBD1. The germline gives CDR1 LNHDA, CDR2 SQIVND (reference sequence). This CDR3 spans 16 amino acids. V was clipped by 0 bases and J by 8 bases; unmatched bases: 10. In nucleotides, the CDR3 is TGTGCCAGTAGTATAGATCTCGCGGGACAGGGCCAAGAAGCTTTCTTT. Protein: CASSIDLAGQGQEAFF.

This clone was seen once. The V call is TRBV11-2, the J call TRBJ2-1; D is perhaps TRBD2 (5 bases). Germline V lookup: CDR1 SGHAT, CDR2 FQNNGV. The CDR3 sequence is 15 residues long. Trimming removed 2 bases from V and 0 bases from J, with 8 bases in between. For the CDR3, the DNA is TGTGCCAGCAGCTTAAACCGGGGCTCCTACAATGAGCAGTTCTTC. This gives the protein CASSLNRGSYNEQFF.

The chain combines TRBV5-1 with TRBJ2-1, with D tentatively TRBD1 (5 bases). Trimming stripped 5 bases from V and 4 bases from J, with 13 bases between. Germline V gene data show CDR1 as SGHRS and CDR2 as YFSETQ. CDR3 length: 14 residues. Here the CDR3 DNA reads TGCGCCAGCAGTGTAGCACAGGAATACAATGAGCAGTTCTTC. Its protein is CASSVAQEYNEQFF.

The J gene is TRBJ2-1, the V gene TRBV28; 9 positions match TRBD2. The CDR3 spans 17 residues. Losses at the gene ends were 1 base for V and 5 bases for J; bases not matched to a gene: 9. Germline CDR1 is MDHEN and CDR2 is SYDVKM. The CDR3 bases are TGTGCCAGCAGTTTATCGGGGGCGGGAGGGCCGCACAATGAGCAGTTCTTC. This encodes CASSLSGAGGPHNEQFF.

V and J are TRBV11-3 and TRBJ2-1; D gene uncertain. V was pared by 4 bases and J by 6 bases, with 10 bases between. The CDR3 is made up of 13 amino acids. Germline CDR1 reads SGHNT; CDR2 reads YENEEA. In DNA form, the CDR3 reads TGTGCCAGCAGCTCGGGTCCGGCCAATGAGCAGTTCTTC. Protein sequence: CASSSGPANEQFF.

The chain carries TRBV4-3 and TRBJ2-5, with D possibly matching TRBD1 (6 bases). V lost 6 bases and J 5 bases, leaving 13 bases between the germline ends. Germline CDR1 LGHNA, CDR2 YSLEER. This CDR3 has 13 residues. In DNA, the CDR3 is TGCGCCAGCAGTTACAGGGTTGGGGAGACCCAGTACTTC. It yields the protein CASSYRVGETQYF.

In DNA, the CDR3 is TGTGCCAGCAGCTTGGTCCGCGGGAGCTCTCGCCTTGCCCAGTACTTC. Translation gives CASSLVRGSSRLAQYF. J is TRBJ2-5 and V is TRBV5-6; 7 bases fit TRBD2. Germline lookup yields CDR1 SGHDT and CDR2 YYEEEE. The CDR3 runs to 16 residues. The V gene end was trimmed by 0 bases and the J gene end by 9 bases; junction bases not matched to a gene: 14. Complete variable domain (other parts from reference TRBV5-6 and TRBJ2-5): DAGVTQSPTHLIKTRGQQVTLRCSPKSGHDTVSWYQQALGQGPQFIFQYYEEEERQRGNFPDRFSGHQFPNYSSELNVNALLLGDSALYLCASSLVRGSSRLAQYFGPGTRLLVL.

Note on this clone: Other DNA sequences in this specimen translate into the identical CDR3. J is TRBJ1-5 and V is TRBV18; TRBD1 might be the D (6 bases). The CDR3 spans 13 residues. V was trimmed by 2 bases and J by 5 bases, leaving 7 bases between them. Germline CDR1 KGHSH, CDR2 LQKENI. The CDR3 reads CASSPAGDQPQHF. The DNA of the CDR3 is TGTGCCAGCTCACCAGCAGGGGATCAGCCCCAGCATTTT.

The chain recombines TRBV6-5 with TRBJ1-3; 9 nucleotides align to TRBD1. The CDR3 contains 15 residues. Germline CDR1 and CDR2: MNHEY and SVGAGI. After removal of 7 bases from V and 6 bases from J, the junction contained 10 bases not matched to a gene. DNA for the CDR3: TGTGCCAGCAACCCGGGACAGGGTACGTCAAACACCATATATTTT. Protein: CASNPGQGTSNTIYF.